These T cell receptor beta chains were read from a single sample in a study of T cell responses to AZD1222 COVID-19 vaccine. Produced via immunoSEQ multiplex PCR; TCRdb's table is partial and in-frame only. The data hold roughly 180,000 clones, with 80% to 95% observed a single time. The sample was peripheral blood, taken 28 days after the second AZD1222 dose. These receptors came from an adult who received the AZD1222 COVID-19 vaccine. The CDR3 runs from the conserved cysteine through the conserved F or W. D genes are given only for firm matches. Only some rows state a clone size, as once, few, many or a class for expanded clones.

D | J | V | size | CDR3 | DNA
NA | TRBJ2-7 | TRBV5-5 | NA | CASSLLRLGGVVYEQYF | TGTGCCAGCAGCTTGTTAAGGCTAGGAGGTGTGGTCTACGAGCAGTACTTC
TRBD1 | TRBJ2-3 | TRBV5-4 | NA | CASSPGTVGDTQYF | TGTGCCAGCAGCCCCGGGACAGTCGGAGATACGCAGTATTTT
TRBD1 | TRBJ2-1 | TRBV24-1 | NA | CATSDARGRAEEQFF | TGTGCCACCAGTGATGCCAGGGGGCGGGCGGAAGAGCAGTTCTTC
NA | TRBJ1-1 | TRBV27 | NA | CASSFLGDTNTEAFF | TGTGCCAGCAGTTTTTTAGGGGATACGAACACTGAAGCTTTCTTT
TRBD1 | TRBJ1-5 | TRBV6-6 | NA | CASSTGQGRVQPQHF | TGTGCCAGCAGCACGGGACAGGGGAGGGTTCAGCCCCAGCATTTT
NA | TRBJ1-1 | TRBV29-1 | NA | CSVFHRGLNTEAFF | TGCAGCGTTTTTCATAGAGGGTTGAACACTGAAGCTTTCTTT
NA | TRBJ1-1 | TRBV10-1 | NA | CASSGGSGNTEAFF | TGCGCCAGCAGTGGGGGATCGGGTAACACTGAAGCTTTCTTT
NA | TRBJ2-2 | TRBV7-3 | NA | CASSLTAGTNTGELFF | TGTGCCAGCAGCTTAACCGCGGGAACCAACACCGGGGAGCTGTTTTTT
NA | TRBJ1-1 | TRBV18 | once | CASSPLKTNSNTEAFF | TGTGCCAGCTCACCACTAAAGACCAATTCGAACACTGAAGCTTTCTTT
NA | TRBJ1-1 | TRBV7-9 | NA | CASSPKGPTEAFF | TGTGCCAGCAGCCCGAAGGGGCCCACTGAAGCTTTCTTT
TRBD2 | TRBJ2-1 | TRBV3-1/TRBV3-2 | NA | CASSLEPGTSGPYNEQFF | TGTGCCAGCAGCCTAGAGCCCGGGACTAGCGGGCCTTACAATGAGCAGTTCTTC
NA | TRBJ1-1 | TRBV2 | NA | CASGNTEAFF | TGTGCCAGCGGGAACACTGAAGCTTTCTTT
TRBD1 | TRBJ1-6 | TRBV9 | NA | CASSLRTGEGSPLHF | TGTGCCAGCAGCCTAAGGACAGGGGAGGGTTCACCCCTCCACTTT
TRBD1 | TRBJ2-7 | TRBV25-1 | NA | CASSESDRVPYEQYF | TGTGCCAGCAGTGAATCCGACAGGGTCCCCTACGAGCAGTACTTC
NA | TRBJ1-5 | TRBV2 | NA | CATSLRGNQPQHF | TGTGCCACCTCCCTTCGAGGCAATCAGCCCCAGCATTTT
TRBD1 | TRBJ1-2 | TRBV18 | NA | CASSPKLGQVDGYTF | TGTGCCAGCTCACCTAAACTAGGACAGGTCGATGGCTACACCTTC
NA | TRBJ2-3 | TRBV5-5 | NA | CASSRRSEGDTQYF | TGTGCCAGCAGCCGGCGGTCGGAGGGGGATACGCAGTATTTT
NA | TRBJ2-7 | TRBV27 | once | CASSLSRTYEQYF | TGTGCCAGCAGTTTATCCAGGACCTACGAGCAGTACTTC
NA | TRBJ1-4 | TRBV5-1 | NA | CASSLGSNNEKLFF | TGCGCCAGCAGCCTAGGGTCCAATAATGAAAAACTGTTTTTT
TRBD1 | TRBJ1-5 | TRBV11-3 | NA | CASSHFGTGRSNQPQHF | TGTGCCAGCAGTCATTTTGGGACAGGTCGAAGCAATCAGCCCCAGCATTTT
NA | TRBJ1-2 | TRBV11-2 | NA | CASSRDRANYGYTF | TGTGCCAGCAGCCGTGACCGCGCTAACTATGGCTACACCTTC
TRBD1 | TRBJ1-6 | TRBV25-1 | NA | CASRHDRANSPLHF | TGTGCCAGCAGACACGACAGGGCTAATTCACCCCTCCACTTT
TRBD1 | TRBJ1-2 | TRBV7-3 | NA | CASSLTPGQVDGYTF | TGTGCCAGCAGCTTAACGCCAGGACAGGTGGATGGCTACACCTTC
NA | TRBJ1-2 | TRBV5-1 | once | CASSAGRNPNYGYTF | TGCGCCAGCAGCGCCGGACGGAATCCTAACTATGGCTACACCTTC
NA | TRBJ1-1 | TRBV3-1/TRBV3-2 | NA | CASTPGHRNTEAFF | TGTGCCAGCACCCCGGGACACAGGAACACTGAAGCTTTCTTT
NA | TRBJ1-6 | TRBV6-1 | NA | CASSGPWTATYNSPLHF | TGTGCCAGCAGTGGTCCGTGGACAGCGACTTATAATTCACCCCTCCACTTT
NA | TRBJ1-1 | TRBV5-5 | NA | CASSLGVNSNTEAFF | TGTGCCAGCAGCTTGGGAGTCAACTCCAACACTGAAGCTTTCTTT
TRBD1 | TRBJ1-4 | TRBV3-1/TRBV3-2 | NA | CASSLLGQGATNEKLFF | TGTGCCAGCAGCCTTCTAGGACAGGGCGCAACTAATGAAAAACTGTTTTTT
NA | TRBJ1-5 | TRBV27 | once | CARGRQNHSNQPQHF | TGTGCCAGAGGTCGGCAAAACCATTCCAATCAGCCCCAGCATTTT
NA | TRBJ1-4 | TRBV2 | NA | CASRARSEKLFF | TGTGCCAGCAGGGCGAGGAGTGAAAAACTGTTTTTT
NA | TRBJ2-1 | TRBV24-1 | NA | CATSASGPRYNEQFF | TGTGCCACCAGTGCGTCGGGCCCTCGATACAATGAGCAGTTCTTC